This T cell receptor beta chain was captured in a study of CD8 T cells in Susac syndrome. Study summary: Sequenced Susac syndrome patients included 5 or 6 with clinically active disease and 8 or 9 in remission. General study findings and limits: The CD4+ T cell repertoires from Susac syndrome exhibited no clonal expansion.

In regard to this clonotype: The target antigen is unknown.

Random hexamers were used to reverse transcribe an amount of about 0.45 to 1 ug RNA. An immunoSEQ multiplex PCR amplified TCR beta CDR3 over 54 Vbeta and 13 Jbeta. TCRdb independently ran MiXCR on the immunoSEQ multiplex PCR reads; one entry per CDR3 protein. The profile shows under 200,000 distinct CDR3 sequences, roughly nine tenths of them singletons. The patients with Susac syndrome satisfied recently defined diagnostic criteria for either definite or probable disease. Trimming cost V 3 bases and J 8 bases; bases outside gene matches: 7. The length of the CDR3 is 13 residues. CDR1 and CDR2 (germline): SGDLS, YYNGEE.

This TCR came from a human donor with Susac syndrome. The sequencing sample was made of CD4+ T cells from PBMCs. The chain is built from TRBV9 and TRBJ1-2; TRBD1 agrees at 7 bases. The CDR3 coding sequence is TGTGCCAGCAGCGGATGGACAGGTAGCGGCTACACCTTC. The encoded protein is CASSGWTGSGYTF.